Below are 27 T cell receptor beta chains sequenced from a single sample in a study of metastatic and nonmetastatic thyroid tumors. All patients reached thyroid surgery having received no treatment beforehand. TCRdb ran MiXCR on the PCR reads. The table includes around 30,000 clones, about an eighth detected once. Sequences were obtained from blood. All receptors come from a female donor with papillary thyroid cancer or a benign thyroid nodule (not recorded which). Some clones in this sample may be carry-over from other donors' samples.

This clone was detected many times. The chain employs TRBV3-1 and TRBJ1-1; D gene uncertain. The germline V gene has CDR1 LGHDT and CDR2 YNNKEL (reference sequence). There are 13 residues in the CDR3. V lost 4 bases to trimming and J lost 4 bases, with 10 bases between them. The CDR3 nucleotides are TGTGCCAGCAGCCCCGGATCGTTCACTGAAGCTTTCTTT. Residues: CASSPGSFTEAFF.

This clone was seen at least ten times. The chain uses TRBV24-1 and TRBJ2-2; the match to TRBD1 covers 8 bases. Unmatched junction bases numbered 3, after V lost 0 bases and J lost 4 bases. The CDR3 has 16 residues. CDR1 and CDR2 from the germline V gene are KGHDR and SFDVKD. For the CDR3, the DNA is TGTGCCACCAGTGATTTGGGACAGGGTCTCACCGGGGAGCTGTTTTTT. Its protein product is CATSDLGQGLTGELFF.

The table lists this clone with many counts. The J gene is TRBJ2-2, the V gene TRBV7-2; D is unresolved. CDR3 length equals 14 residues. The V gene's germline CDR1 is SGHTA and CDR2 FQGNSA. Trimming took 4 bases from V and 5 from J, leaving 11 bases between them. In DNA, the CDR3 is TGTGCCAGCAGCTCCTTCCTTCCTACCGGGGAGCTGTTTTTT. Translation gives CASSSFLPTGELFF. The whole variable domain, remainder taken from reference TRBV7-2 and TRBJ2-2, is GAGVSQSPSNKVTEKGKDVELRCDPISGHTALYWYRQSLGQGLEFLIYFQGNSAPDKSGLPSDRFSAERTGGSVSTLTIQRTQQEDSAVYLCASSSFLPTGELFFGEGSRLTVL.

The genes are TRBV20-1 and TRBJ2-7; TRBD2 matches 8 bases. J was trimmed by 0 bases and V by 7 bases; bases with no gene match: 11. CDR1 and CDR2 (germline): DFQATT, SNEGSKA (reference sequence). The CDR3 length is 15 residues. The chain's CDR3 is CSVSGGGLGSYEQYF. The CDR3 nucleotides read TGCAGTGTCTCGGGGGGGGGTTTAGGCTCCTACGAGCAGTACTTC.

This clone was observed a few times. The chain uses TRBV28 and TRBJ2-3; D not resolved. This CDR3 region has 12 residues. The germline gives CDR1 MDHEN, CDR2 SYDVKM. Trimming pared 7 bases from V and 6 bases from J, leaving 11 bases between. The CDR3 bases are TGTGCCAGCAACACCCAGGTTGATACGCAGTATTTT. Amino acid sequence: CASNTQVDTQYF.

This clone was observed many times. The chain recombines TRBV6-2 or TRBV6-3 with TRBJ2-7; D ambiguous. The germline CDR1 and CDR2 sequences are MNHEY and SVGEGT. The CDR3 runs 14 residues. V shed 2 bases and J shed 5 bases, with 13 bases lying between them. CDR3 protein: CASSYVSSAHEQYF. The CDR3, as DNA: TGTGCCAGCAGTTACGTTAGTTCCGCCCACGAGCAGTACTTC.

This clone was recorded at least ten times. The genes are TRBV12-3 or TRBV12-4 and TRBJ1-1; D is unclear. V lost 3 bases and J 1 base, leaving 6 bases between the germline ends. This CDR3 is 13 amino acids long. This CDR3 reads CASSFSENTEAFF. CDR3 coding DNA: TGTGCCAGCAGTTTCAGTGAGAACACTGAAGCTTTCTTT.

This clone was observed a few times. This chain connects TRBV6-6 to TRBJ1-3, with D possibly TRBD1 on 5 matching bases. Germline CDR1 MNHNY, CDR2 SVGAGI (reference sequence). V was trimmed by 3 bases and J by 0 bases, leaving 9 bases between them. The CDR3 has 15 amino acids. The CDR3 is CASSYIGGSGNTIYF. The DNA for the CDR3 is TGTGCCAGCAGTTATATCGGGGGCTCTGGAAACACCATATATTTT.

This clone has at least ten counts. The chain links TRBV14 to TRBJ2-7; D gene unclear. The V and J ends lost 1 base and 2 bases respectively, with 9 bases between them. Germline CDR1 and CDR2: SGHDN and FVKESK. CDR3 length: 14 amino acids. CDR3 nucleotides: TGTGCCAGCAGCCAAGGAAACTCACCCTACGAGCAGTACTTC. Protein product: CASSQGNSPYEQYF. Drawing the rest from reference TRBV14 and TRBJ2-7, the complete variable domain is EAGVTQFPSHSVIEKGQTVTLRCDPISGHDNLYWYRRVMGKEIKFLLHFVKESKQDESGMPNNRFLAERTGGTYSTLKVQPAELEDSGVYFCASSQGNSPYEQYFGPGTRLTVT.

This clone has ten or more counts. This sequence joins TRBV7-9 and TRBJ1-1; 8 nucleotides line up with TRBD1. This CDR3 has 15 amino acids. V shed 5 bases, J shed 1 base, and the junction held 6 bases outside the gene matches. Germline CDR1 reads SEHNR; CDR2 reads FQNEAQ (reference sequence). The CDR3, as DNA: TGTGCCAGCAGCCCACAGGGGGGGACGAACACTGAAGCTTTCTTT. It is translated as CASSPQGGTNTEAFF.

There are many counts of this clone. The CDR3 DNA sequence: TGTGCCAGCAGTTACTCGCAGAACACTGAAGCTTTCTTT. This codes for CASSYSQNTEAFF. The chain joins TRBV6-6 to TRBJ1-1; D unclear. Germline CDR1 reads MNHNY; CDR2 reads SVGAGI (reference sequence). This CDR3 region has 13 residues. Trimming pared 0 bases from V and 1 base from J, leaving 3 bases between.

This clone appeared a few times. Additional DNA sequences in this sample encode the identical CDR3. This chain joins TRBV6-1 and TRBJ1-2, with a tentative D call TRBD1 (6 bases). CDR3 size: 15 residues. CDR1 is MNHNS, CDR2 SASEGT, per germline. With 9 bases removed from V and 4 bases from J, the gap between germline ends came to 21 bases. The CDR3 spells CASGWASGQSYGYTF. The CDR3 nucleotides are TGTGCCAGTGGGTGGGCCTCTGGACAGTCCTATGGCTACACCTTC.

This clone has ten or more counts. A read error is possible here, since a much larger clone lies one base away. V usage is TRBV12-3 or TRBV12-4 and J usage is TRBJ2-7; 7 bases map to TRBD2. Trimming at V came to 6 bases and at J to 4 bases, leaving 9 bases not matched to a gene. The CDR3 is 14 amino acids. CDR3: CASRGGTAGYEQYF. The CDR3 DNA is TGTGCCAGCAGGGGGGGGACGGCGGGGTACGAGCAGTACTTC.

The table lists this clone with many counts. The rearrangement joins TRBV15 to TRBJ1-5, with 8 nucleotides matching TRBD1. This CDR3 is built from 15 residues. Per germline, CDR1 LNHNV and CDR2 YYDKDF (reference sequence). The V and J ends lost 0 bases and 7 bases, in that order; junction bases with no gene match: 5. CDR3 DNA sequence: TGTGCCACCAGCAGAGAAGAGGACAGGGTGCAGCCCCAGCATTTT. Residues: CATSREEDRVQPQHF.

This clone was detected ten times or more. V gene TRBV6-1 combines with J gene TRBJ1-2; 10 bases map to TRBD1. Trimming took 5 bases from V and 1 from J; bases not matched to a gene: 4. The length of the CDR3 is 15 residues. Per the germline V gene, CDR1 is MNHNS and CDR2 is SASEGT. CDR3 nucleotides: TGTGCCAGCAGTCCCCGGGACAGGGGTAACTATGGCTACACCTTC. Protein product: CASSPRDRGNYGYTF.

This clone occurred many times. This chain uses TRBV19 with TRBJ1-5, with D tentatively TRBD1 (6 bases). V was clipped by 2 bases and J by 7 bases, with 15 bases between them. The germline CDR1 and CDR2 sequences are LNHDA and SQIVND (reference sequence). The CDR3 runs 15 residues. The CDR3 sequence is CASSISQGWGQPQHF. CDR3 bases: TGTGCCAGTAGTATATCACAGGGATGGGGGCAGCCCCAGCATTTT.

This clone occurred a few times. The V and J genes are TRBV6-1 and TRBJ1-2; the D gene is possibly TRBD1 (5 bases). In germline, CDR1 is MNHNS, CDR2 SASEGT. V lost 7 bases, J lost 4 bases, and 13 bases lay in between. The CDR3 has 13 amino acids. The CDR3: CASTSGGTYGYTF. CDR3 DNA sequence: TGTGCCAGCACTAGCGGGGGAACCTATGGCTACACCTTC.

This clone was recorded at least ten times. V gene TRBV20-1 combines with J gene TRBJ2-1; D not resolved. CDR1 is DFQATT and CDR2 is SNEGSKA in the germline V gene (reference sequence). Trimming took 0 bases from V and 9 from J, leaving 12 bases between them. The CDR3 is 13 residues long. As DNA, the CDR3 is TGCAGTGCTAGAGATCTAAGCTCCGGTGAGCAGTTCTTC. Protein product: CSARDLSSGEQFF.

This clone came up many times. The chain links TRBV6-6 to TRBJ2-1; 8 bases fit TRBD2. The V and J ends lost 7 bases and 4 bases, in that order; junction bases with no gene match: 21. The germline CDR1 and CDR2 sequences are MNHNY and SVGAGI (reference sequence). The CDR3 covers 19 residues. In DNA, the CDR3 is TGTGCCAGCACTCTGACAACGGCCTATAGCGGGGTGGGGTACAATGAGCAGTTCTTC. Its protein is CASTLTTAYSGVGYNEQFF.

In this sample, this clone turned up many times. The CDR3 DNA is TGTGCCAGTAGTCCGATGGCTAGCTCGAGAAAGGCCTACAATGAGCAGTTCTTC. This codes for CASSPMASSRKAYNEQFF. The chain couples TRBV19 to TRBJ2-1; the D gene is possibly TRBD2 (5 bases). Germline V gives CDR1 LNHDA, CDR2 SQIVND (reference sequence). V gave up 5 bases and J gave up 2 bases, with 22 bases separating them. This CDR3 spans 18 amino acids.

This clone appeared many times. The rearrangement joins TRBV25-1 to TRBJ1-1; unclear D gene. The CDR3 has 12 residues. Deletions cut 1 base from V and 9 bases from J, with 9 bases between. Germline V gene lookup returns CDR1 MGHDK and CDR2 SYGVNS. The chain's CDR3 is CASSELESKAFF. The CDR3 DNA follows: TGTGCCAGCAGTGAATTGGAGTCTAAAGCTTTCTTT.

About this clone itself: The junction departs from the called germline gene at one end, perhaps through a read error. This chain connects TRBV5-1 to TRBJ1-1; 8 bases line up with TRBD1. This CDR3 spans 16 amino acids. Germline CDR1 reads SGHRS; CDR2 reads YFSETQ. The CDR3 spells CASTPATGVMNTEAYF. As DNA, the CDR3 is TGCGCCAGCACTCCCGCGACAGGGGTGATGAACACTGAAGCTTACTTT. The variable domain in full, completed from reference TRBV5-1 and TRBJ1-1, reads KAGVTQTPRYLIKTRGQQVTLSCSPISGHRSVSWYQQTPGQGLQFLFEYFSETQRNKGNFPGRFSGRQFSNSRSEMNVSTLELGDSALYLCASTPATGVMNTEAYFGQGTRLTVV.

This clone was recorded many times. In nucleotides, the CDR3 is TGCAGTGCTGGAGGGGGAAACACCATATATTTT. This encodes CSAGGGNTIYF. The chain is built from TRBV20-1 and TRBJ1-3; D is unclear. The V end was cut by 5 bases, the J end by 4 bases, with 6 bases between. The CDR3 runs to 11 residues. The germline CDR1 and CDR2 sequences are DFQATT and SNEGSKA (reference sequence).

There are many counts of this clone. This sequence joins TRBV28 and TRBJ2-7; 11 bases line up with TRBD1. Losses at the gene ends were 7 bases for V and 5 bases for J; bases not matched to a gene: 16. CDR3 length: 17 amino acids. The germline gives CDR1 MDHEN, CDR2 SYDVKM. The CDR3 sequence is CASKGLEPGQGVDEQYF. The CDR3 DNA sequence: TGTGCCAGCAAGGGTCTGGAACCGGGACAGGGGGTGGACGAGCAGTACTTC.

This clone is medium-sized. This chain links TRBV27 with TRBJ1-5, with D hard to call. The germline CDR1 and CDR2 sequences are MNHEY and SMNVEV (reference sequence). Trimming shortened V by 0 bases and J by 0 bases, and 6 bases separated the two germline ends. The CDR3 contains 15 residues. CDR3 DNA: TGTGCCAGCAGTTTATCCCTAAATAGCAATCAGCCCCAGCATTTT. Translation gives CASSLSLNSNQPQHF.

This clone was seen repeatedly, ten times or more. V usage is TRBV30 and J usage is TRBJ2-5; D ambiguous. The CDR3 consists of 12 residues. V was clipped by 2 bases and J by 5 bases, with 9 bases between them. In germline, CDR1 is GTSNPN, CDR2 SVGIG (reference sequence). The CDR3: CAWSTRGETQYF. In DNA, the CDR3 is TGTGCCTGGAGTACTCGTGGTGAGACCCAGTACTTC.

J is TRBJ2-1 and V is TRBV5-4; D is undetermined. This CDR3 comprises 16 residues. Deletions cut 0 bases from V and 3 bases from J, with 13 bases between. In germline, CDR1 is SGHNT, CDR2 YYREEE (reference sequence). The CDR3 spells CASSLGGTADYNEQFF. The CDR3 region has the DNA TGTGCCAGCAGCTTGGGTGGTACGGCCGACTACAATGAGCAGTTCTTC.